The source of this TCR beta chain is a study of blood T cell repertoires in COVID-19. Germline assignment: CDR1 MGHDK and CDR2 SYGVNS. The CDR3 spans 14 residues. Trimming stripped 4 bases from V and 3 bases from J, with 13 bases between. The table came from immunoSEQ multiplex PCR; TCRdb's copy has only in-frame clones and leaves some out. The table has 65,000 to 70,000 clones, approximately 84% seen once. The TCR sequence derives from a woman in her sixties with acute or convalescent COVID-19. The gene calls are TRBV25-1 and TRBJ2-7; D might be TRBD1 (5 bases). Sequenced input: peripheral blood. The CDR3 loop reads CASSGQQGSYEQYF. The CDR3 nucleotides read TGTGCCAGCAGTGGGCAGCAGGGAAGCTACGAGCAGTACTTC.